The table lists the clone carrying this T cell receptor beta chain with many counts. Germline CDR1 SGHTS, CDR2 YDEGEE. After removal of 0 bases from V and 2 bases from J, the junction contained 7 bases not matched to a gene. CDR3 size: 16 residues. This entry comes from a study of low-dose radiotherapy and immunotherapy resistance in tumors. Study background: Treatment included intravenous cyclophosphamide dosed at 200 mg/m2 every two weeks, one day before radiation and immunotherapy. Study patients were administered oral aspirin at 300 mg daily for four cycles from cycle 1 day 1.

Noted time point: before trial treatment. In the RACIN dose-escalation trial, donors got nivolumab plus ipilimumab with aspirin, cyclophosphamide and radiotherapy. First-strand cDNA used TRAV- and TRBV-specific primers, covering alpha and beta chains. Both a constant-region primer and a V-primer adapter served to amplify TCRs across 15 to 20 PCR cycles. In vitro transcription amplified isolated mRNA. TCRdb re-analysed the reads in MiXCR, keeping a single row per CDR3 protein. The table records under 95,000 distinct CDR3 sequences, 18% of them present only once. This receptor was obtained from a male donor with prostate cancer. Sequences were derived from PBMCs, sampled before treatment. This chain joins TRBV5-8 and TRBJ2-5; 7 positions agree with TRBD2. This CDR3 reads CASSLVSAGGQETQYF. The CDR3, as DNA: TGTGCCAGCAGCTTGGTCTCTGCCGGGGGGCAAGAGACCCAGTACTTC.